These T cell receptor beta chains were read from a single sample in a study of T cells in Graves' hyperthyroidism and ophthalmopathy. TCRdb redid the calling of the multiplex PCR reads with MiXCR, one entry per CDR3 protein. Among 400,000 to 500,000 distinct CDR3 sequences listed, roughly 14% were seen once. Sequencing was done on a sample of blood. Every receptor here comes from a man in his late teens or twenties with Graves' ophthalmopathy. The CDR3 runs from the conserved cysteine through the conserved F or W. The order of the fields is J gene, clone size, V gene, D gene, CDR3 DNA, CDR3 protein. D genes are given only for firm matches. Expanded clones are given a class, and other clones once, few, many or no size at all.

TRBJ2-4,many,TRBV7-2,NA,TGTGCCAGCAGCTTAGGGCCAGGGGAGAACATTCAGTACTTC,CASSLGPGENIQYF
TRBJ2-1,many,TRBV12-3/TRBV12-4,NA,TGTGCCAGCAGTTTCGGACCGAGCTCCTACAATGAGCAGTTCTTC,CASSFGPSSYNEQFF
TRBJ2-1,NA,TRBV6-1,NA,TGTGCCACCAACAAGCTTTCGGGGAATGAGCAGTTCTTC,CATNKLSGNEQFF
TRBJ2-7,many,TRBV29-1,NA,TGCAGCGTTGAAGAAGTTGGACTGAGCCCTTCGGACGAGCAGTACTTC,CSVEEVGLSPSDEQYF
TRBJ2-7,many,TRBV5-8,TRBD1,TGTGCCAGCAGCACCATCGTGACAGGGGGGTACGAGCAGTACTTC,CASSTIVTGGYEQYF
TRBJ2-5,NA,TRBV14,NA,TGTGCCAGCAGCCGCCGGCCCCTGGCGGCACAAGAGACCCAGTACTTC,CASSRRPLAAQETQYF
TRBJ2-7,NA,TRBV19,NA,TGTGCCAGTAGGCGGACTTTTGGGGACTACGAGCAGTACTTC,CASRRTFGDYEQYF
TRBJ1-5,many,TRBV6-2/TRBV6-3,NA,TGTGCCAGCAGTCACTACAATCAGCCCCAGCATTTT,CASSHYNQPQHF
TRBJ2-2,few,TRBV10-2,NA,TGCGCCAGCATGGGTAGCCGGTACACCGGGGAGCTGTTTTTT,CASMGSRYTGELFF
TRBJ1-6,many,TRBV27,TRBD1,TGTGCCAGCAGTCCTCGGGACAGTAATTCACCCCTCCACTTT,CASSPRDSNSPLHF
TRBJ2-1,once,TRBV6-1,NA,TGTGCCATCAGTGACCCCATGGGCGGAGGGGCCTACAATGAGCAGTTCTTC,CAISDPMGGGAYNEQFF
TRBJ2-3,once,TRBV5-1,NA,TGCGCCAGCAGCACCCCGGGGGACACAGATACGCAGTATTTT,CASSTPGDTDTQYF
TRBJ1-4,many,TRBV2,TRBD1,TGTGCCAGCAGGACCCCTAGACAGGGAGGAGGAACTAATGAAAAACTGTTTTTT,CASRTPRQGGGTNEKLFF
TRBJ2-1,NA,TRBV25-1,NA,TGTGCCAGCAGTGAACCCTCTCTAGCGAGAAATGAGCAGTTCTTC,CASSEPSLARNEQFF
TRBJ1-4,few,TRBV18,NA,TGTGCCAGCTCACCCCAAGGAAGTGAAAAACTGTTTTTT,CASSPQGSEKLFF
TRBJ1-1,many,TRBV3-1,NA,TGTGCCAGCAGCCAATTCTCGGGCCACACTGAAGCTTTCTTT,CASSQFSGHTEAFF
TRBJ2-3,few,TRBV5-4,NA,TGTGCCAGCAGCATTGACTCGCGGGGTATAGATACGCAGTATTTT,CASSIDSRGIDTQYF
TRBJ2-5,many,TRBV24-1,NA,TGTGCCACCAGTGATCGTACAGGGAAAGAGACCCAGTACTTC,CATSDRTGKETQYF
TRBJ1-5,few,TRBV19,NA,TGTGCCAGTAGCACTTCGGGGATTGTTAATCAGCCCCAGCATTTT,CASSTSGIVNQPQHF
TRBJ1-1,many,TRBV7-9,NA,TGTGCCAGCAGCTTAGCTGGGGGCCTCACTGAAGCTTTCTTT,CASSLAGGLTEAFF
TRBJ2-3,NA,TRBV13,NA,TGTGCCAGCCAGCTGAGTCGCCTAAATACGCAGTATTTT,CASQLSRLNTQYF
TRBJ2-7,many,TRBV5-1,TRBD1,TGCGCCAGCAGCGTACAGGGGGAAGGCCAGCACGAGCAGTACTTC,CASSVQGEGQHEQYF
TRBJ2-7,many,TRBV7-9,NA,TGTGCCAGCAGCTTAGTTCAGGAGGCGTACGAGCAGTACTTC,CASSLVQEAYEQYF
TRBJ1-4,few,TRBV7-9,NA,TGTGCCAGCAGCTTATGGGAAGGGAGCGTAGAGGGCGATGAAAAACTGTTTTTT,CASSLWEGSVEGDEKLFF
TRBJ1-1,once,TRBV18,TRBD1,TGTGCCAGCTCATCAACAGGGGGGGCGGCAGGCACTGAAGCTTTCTTT,CASSSTGGAAGTEAFF
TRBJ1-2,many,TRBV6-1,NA,TGTGCCAGCAGTACCGGGACACTGAGCTATGGCTACACCTTC,CASSTGTLSYGYTF
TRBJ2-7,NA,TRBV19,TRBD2,TGTGCCAGTAGTATGGGGACTAGCGGCTACGAGCAGTACTTC,CASSMGTSGYEQYF
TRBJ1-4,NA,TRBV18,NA,TGTGCCAGCTCACCCCAGACCGAAGCAACTAATGAAAAACTGTTTTTT,CASSPQTEATNEKLFF
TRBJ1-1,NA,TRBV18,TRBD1,TGTGCCAGCTCTCCCGACAGGGCCCTCATCCGGAACACTGAAGCTTTCTTT,CASSPDRALIRNTEAFF
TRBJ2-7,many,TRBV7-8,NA,TGTGCCAGCAGCTTAGCCAGGACAGTTACCTACGAGCAGTACTTC,CASSLARTVTYEQYF
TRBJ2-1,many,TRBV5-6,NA,TGTGCCAGCAGCTTGGTAGTGAACAATGAGCAGTTCTTC,CASSLVVNNEQFF
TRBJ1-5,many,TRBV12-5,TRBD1,TGTGCTAGTGGTACAGGGGGCAATCAGCCCCAGCATTTT,CASGTGGNQPQHF
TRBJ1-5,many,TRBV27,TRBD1,TGTGCCAGCAGTTTATCGCGACCCGGGACAGTAAATCAGCCCCAGCATTTT,CASSLSRPGTVNQPQHF
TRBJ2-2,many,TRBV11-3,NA,TGTGCCAGCAGCCAAGGGCCCCAACTGAACACCGGGGAGCTGTTTTTT,CASSQGPQLNTGELFF
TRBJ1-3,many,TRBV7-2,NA,TGTGCCAGCAGCTTAGTCGACAGCTCTGGAAACACCATATATTTT,CASSLVDSSGNTIYF
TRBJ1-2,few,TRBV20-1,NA,TGCAGTGCTGGGCTGGGGGGACACCTCTATGGCTACACCTTC,CSAGLGGHLYGYTF
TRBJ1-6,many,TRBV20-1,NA,TGCAGTGCTAGAGATCGTAGGGCAGGGTGGGGGTTACCCCTCCACTTT,CSARDRRAGWGLPLHF
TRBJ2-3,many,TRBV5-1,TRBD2,TGCGCCAGCAGCTTGGCCCGGGGGGACACAGATACGCAGTATTTT,CASSLARGDTDTQYF
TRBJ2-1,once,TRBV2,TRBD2,TGTGCCAGCAGTGAACTAGCGGGAGGGCCGGTTGAGCAGTTCTTC,CASSELAGGPVEQFF
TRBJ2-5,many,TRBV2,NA,TGTGCCAGCAGTGCTGAGATCCAAGAGACCCAGTACTTC,CASSAEIQETQYF
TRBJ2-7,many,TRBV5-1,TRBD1,TGCGCCAGCAGCTGGCTACAGGGGTTGTACTACGAGCAGTACTTC,CASSWLQGLYYEQYF
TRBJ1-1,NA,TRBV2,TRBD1,TGTGCCAGCAGTGAGCAGGACAGGGGGGACACTGAAGCTTTCTTT,CASSEQDRGDTEAFF
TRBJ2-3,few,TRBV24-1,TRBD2,TGTGCCACCAGTGATTTTCGCGGGAGGGCCTATCAGCAGTATTTT,CATSDFRGRAYQQYF
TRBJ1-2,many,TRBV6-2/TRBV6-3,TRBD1,TGTGCCAGCGGGGACAGACTTATGGTTAACTATGGCTACACCTTC,CASGDRLMVNYGYTF
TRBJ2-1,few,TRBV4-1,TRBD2,TGCGCCAGCAGCCAAGAGGCCCTAGCGGGGACCTTCCCATACAATGAGCAGTTCTTC,CASSQEALAGTFPYNEQFF
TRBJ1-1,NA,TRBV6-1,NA,TGTGCCAGCAGTGAACCGGGGATGAACACTGAAGCTTTCTTT,CASSEPGMNTEAFF
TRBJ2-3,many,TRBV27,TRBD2,TGTGCCAGCAGGCCCGGGACTAGCTACACAGATACGCAGTATTTT,CASRPGTSYTDTQYF
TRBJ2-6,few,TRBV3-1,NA,TGTGCCAGCAGCCAAGAGGGGGGTGCCGGGGCCAACGTCCTGACTTTC,CASSQEGGAGANVLTF
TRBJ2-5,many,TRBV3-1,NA,TGTGCCAGCAGCCAACCTGGGGGAGAGACCCAGTACTTC,CASSQPGGETQYF
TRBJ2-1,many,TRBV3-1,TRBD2,TGTGCCAGCAGCTTGACTAGCGGGAGGGGCAATGAGCAGTTCTTC,CASSLTSGRGNEQFF
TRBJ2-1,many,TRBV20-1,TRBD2,TGCAGTGCAGATAGCGGGAGGGGGCAGTTCTTC,CSADSGRGQFF
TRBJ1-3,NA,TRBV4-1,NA,TGCGCCAGCAGCCAGCCGGGGACCCAAGGAAACACCATATATTTT,CASSQPGTQGNTIYF